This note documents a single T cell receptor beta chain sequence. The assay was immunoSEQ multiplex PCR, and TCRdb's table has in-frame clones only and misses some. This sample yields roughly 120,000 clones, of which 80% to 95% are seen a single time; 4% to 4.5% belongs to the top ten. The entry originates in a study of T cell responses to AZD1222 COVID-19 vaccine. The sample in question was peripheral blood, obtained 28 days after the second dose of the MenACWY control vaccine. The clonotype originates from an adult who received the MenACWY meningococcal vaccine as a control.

Here the CDR3 reads CASSRGDSYNSPLHF. The CDR3 nucleotides are TGTGCCAGCAGCAGAGGTGACTCCTATAATTCACCCCTCCACTTT. This chain joins TRBV7-9 and TRBJ1-6; no clear D gene. Trimming took off 5 bases at V and 0 bases at J, with 8 bases between the two ends. The CDR3 runs to 15 residues. The germline V gene encodes CDR1 SEHNR and CDR2 FQNEAQ (reference sequence). Looking up the rest from reference TRBV7-9 and TRBJ1-6 gives the full variable domain: DTGVSQNPRHKITKRGQNVTFRCDPISEHNRLYWYRQTLGQGPEFLTYFQNEAQLEKSRLLSDRFSAERPKGSFSTLEIQRTEQGDSAMYLCASSRGDSYNSPLHFGNGTRLTVT.